The T cell receptor beta chain under discussion was sequenced for a study of blood T cells in healthy people across ages (dated by TCRdb to between 2014 and 2017). About the study as a whole: In model experiments, roughly one uniquely barcoded TCR beta cDNA molecule per two T cells was captured by template switching. The study measured age-related changes in TCR beta repertoire diversity using deep sequencing normalized with unique cDNA molecular identifiers. The donors were divided into four age groups: young (average roughly 17 years), middle-aged (under 40), aged (about 60) and long-lived (about 90). To avoid experimental bias, donors of different ages were randomly spread across the sequencing lanes. Two additional independent replicas of 1 million unique cDNA reads from the same blood draw were analyzed for two donors (one aged 18 to 29 and one aged 80 or older).

Library construction relied on 5' RACE. The instrument given in TCRdb is Illumina HiSeq 2500. A second PCR of 7 to 11 cycles was performed with a sample-barcoded 5' primer and a J-beta primer mix. A template-switch 5' adaptor carrying 12 random nucleotides introduced a unique molecular identifier onto each TCR beta cDNA molecule. At least 2.5 million CDR3-containing paired-end reads were obtained from each sample. First-strand cDNA was synthesized from all RNA with the Mint cDNA synthesis kit, primed by a TRBC-specific oligonucleotide. After uracil-DNA glycosylase treatment, a first 18-cycle PCR used universal primers M1SS and BC2_uni_R on all cDNA. Per the source publication's procedure: For normalization, 1 million high-quality reads were randomly selected from each sample, with every read carrying a distinct molecular identifier. Instead of being binned into consensus sequences, reads with shared molecular identifiers were discarded. MiTCR, run with a Q25 quality threshold and the strictest error-elimination algorithm, handled CDR3 identification, clonotype clustering and error correction. A nonparametric unseen species model with Euler transformation was used to estimate a lower bound on total TCR beta diversity. Using fastp at Q25 and MiXCR, TCRdb reprocessed the public reads and kept productive beta chains. Records with the same CDR3 protein are collapsed into one entry carrying the most frequent genes and DNA. TCRdb assigned the V and J calls; the authors' analysis was not used. Here the sample has over a million distinct CDR3 sequences; roughly 45% occur a single time. The top ten clonotypes cover 7% to 9.5% of the sample.

The donors were under 40 Caucasian individuals from Russia, aged 6 to 90 years, who were systemically healthy. Each donor gave about 9.7 milliliters of peripheral blood, drawn into EDTA-treated Vacutainer tubes. Ficoll-Paque density-gradient centrifugation was used to isolate PBMCs, with at least 6 million per sample. Total RNA was extracted from PBMCs with Trizol reagent, with at least 5.5 micrograms obtained per sample. The percentages of naive CD45RAhigh/CD27high T cells were determined by flow cytometry on a PBMC aliquot from every donor. The V end loses 3 bases and the J end loses 11 bases, and a stretch of 16 bases separates them. Its CDR3 holds 13 amino acids, cysteine through phenylalanine. Only the CDR3 portion is preserved as DNA: 39 bases, with reading frame beginning at the first base. CDR1 and CDR2 are read off the germline V gene (reference sequence) as LGHDT and YNNKEL. This clonotype was found a few times. Its antigen has not been determined. No base quality values were provided; no much bigger clone lies one nucleotide off.

What the authors observed across the whole study: Bulk unsorted PBMC profiling prevented conclusive comparison of naive and antigen-experienced compartments. Because donor CMV infection status was unknown, age-related changes in expanded clonotypes were potentially confounded. Estimates of total diversity from one million sequenced T cells were regarded as lower bounds and underestimates. Compared with the aged group, more naive CD4+ T cells, fewer expanded clones and increased TCR diversity were shown by the long-lived group, suggesting age selection. Observed TCR beta diversity per million T cells fell roughly linearly with age, and a significant reduction was already apparent by age about 43. Observed TCR beta diversity correlated strongly with the percentage of naive T cells measured by flow cytometry.

Sequenced input: blood. The sequence is built from TRBV3-1 and TRBJ1-1; the D gene is perhaps TRBD1, on 5 matching bases. The clonotype was recovered from a woman younger than 35 in good health. The CDR3 in this case is CASSHRERKGAFF. The nucleotides read TGTGCCAGCAGCCATCGGGAGAGAAAGGGGGCTTTCTTT.